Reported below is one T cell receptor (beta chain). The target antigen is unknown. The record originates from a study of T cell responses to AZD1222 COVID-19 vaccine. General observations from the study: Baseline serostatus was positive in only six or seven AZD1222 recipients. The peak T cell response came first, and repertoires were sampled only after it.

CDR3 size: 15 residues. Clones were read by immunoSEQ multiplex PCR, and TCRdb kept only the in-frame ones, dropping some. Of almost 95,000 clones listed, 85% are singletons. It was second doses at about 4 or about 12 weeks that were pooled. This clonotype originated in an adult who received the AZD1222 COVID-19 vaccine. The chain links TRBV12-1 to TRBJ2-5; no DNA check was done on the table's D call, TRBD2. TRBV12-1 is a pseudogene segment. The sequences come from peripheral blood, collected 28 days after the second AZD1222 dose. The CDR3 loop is CASSSRTSGQETQYF. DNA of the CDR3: TGTGCCAGCAGCTCGCGGACTAGCGGGCAAGAGACCCAGTACTTC.